This T cell receptor (beta chain) derives from a study of CD8 T cells in Susac syndrome. About this clonotype: The target antigen is unknown.

Negative isolation yielded the CD8+ and CD4+ T cells, while FACS enriched the TEMRA cells. Overall study findings and caveats: As the study acknowledged, the number of individuals who were part of its TCR sequencing and HLA analysis was relatively small.

Per germline, CDR1 SGHDT and CDR2 YYEEEE. V dropped 0 bases and J dropped 6 bases, with 12 bases sitting between them. The CDR3 extends over 14 amino acids. Random-hexamer reverse transcription was applied to roughly 0.5 to 1 ug RNA. TCRdb used MiXCR to reprocess the immunoSEQ multiplex PCR reads, holding one entry per CDR3 protein. The data contain about 120,000 distinct CDR3 sequences, just under 95% of them singletons. This clonotype was obtained from a human donor with multiple sclerosis. The sample consisted of CD4+ T cells from PBMCs. The chain links TRBV5-6 to TRBJ1-1, with D perhaps matching TRBD1 (6 bases). The CDR3 nucleotides read TGTGCCAGCAGCTTGGGGATGGGGGGCGCTGAAGCTTTCTTT. It encodes CASSLGMGGAEAFF.